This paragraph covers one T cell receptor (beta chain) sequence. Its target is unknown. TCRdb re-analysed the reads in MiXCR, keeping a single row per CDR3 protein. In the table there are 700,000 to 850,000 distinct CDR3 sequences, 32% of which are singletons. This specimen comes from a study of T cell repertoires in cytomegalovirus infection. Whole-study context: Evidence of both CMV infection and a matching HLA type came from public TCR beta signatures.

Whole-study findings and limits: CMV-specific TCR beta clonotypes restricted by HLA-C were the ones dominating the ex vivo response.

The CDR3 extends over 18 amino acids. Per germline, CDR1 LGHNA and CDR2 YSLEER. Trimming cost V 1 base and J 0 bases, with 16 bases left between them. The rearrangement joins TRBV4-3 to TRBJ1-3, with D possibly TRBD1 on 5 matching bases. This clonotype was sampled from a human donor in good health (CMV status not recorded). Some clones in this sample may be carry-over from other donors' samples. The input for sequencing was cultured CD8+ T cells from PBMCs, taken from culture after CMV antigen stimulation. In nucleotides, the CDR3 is TGCGCCAGCAGCCAAGCCGTCAGGGTCTCTTCCTCTGGAAACACCATATATTTT. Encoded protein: CASSQAVRVSSSGNTIYF.